This TCR beta chain is from a study of control samples from healthy donors and cancer patients. Profiled with immunoSEQ multiplex PCR; TCRdb holds only in-frame clones, not every one. The data hold under 85,000 clones, with roughly 82% observed a single time. Germline V gene data show CDR1 as SEHNR and CDR2 as FQNEAQ (reference sequence). The CDR3 has 14 residues. J gave up 9 bases and V 1 base, and 2 bases lay outside the gene matches. Sequencing was performed on PBMCs. The chain recombines TRBV7-9 with TRBJ1-6; 8 bases are a match to TRBD1. This receptor was identified in a woman aged 45-65 years with lung cancer. CDR3 in DNA: TGTGCCAGCAGCTTAGAAGGACAGGGTTCACCCCTCCACTTT. Protein: CASSLEGQGSPLHF.